Listed below are T cell receptor beta chains from one sample, sequenced in a study of cytomegalovirus exposure and HLA in healthy donors. Using immunoSEQ multiplex PCR, the repertoire was profiled, and TCRdb retains in-frame clones only, with some absent. In the table there are roughly 150,000 clones, roughly nine tenths of which are singletons. Sequencing input: PBMCs. The receptors come from a young woman in good health and CMV-seropositive. The CDR3 runs from the conserved cysteine through the conserved F or W. Each record gives: D gene, J gene, clone size, V gene, CDR3 DNA, CDR3 protein. D genes are given only for firm matches. Size is stated for part of the rows, as once, few or many counts, or as a class when the clone is expanded.

>TRBD2|TRBJ2-2|-|TRBV27
TGTGCCAGCAGTCTGACCGGGACTAGCGGGGTTTCCGCGTCCGGGGAGCTGTTTTTT
CASSLTGTSGVSASGELFF
>TRBD1|TRBJ2-3|-|TRBV5-1
TGCGCCAGCAGCTTGGTGGGACAGGGGCAGGCAGATACGCAGTATTTT
CASSLVGQGQADTQYF
>TRBD2|TRBJ2-7|few|TRBV5-1
TGCGCCAGCAGCGGCGCCGGGACTAGTTTCGACTACGAGCAGTACTTC
CASSGAGTSFDYEQYF
>-|TRBJ1-2|-|TRBV4-3
TGCGCCAGCAGCCAAGTCCAGGGAGGAGTTGGCTACACCTTC
CASSQVQGGVGYTF
>-|TRBJ2-1|once|TRBV5-1
TGCGCCAGCAGCCGAGGTGGTAATGAGCAGTTCTTC
CASSRGGNEQFF
>-|TRBJ2-5|-|TRBV6-5
TGTGCCAGCACCAGGTCGGCCAACCAAGAGACCCAGTACTTC
CASTRSANQETQYF
>-|TRBJ2-1|-|TRBV2
TGTGCCAGCAGTGAAGGAGTAGATGAGCAGTTCTTC
CASSEGVDEQFF
>-|TRBJ2-4|-|TRBV5-6
TGTGCCAGCAGCTCTACAGGGATAGAGGACATTCAGTACTTC
CASSSTGIEDIQYF
>TRBD2|TRBJ2-1|once|TRBV7-9
TGTGCCAGCAGGAAACTAGCGGGAGTCTTCAATGAGCAGTTCTTC
CASRKLAGVFNEQFF
>-|TRBJ2-1|-|TRBV10-3
TGTGCCATCAGTGGAGGGAAAAGCGATGAGCAGTTCTTC
CAISGGKSDEQFF
>-|TRBJ2-1|-|TRBV27
TGTGCCAGCTCCAGGGGAGTGTCCTACAATGAGCAGTTCTTC
CASSRGVSYNEQFF
>-|TRBJ1-1|-|TRBV28
TGTGCCAGCAGTTTGAACAGTGAAGCTTTCTTT
CASSLNSEAFF
>-|TRBJ2-7|once|TRBV19
TGTGCCAGTATGCCTGCAGCGGTCGACGAGCAGTACTTC
CASMPAAVDEQYF
>TRBD1|TRBJ1-4|-|TRBV6-5
TGTGCCAGCAGTTCCCACCGACAGGGAGTGGATGAAAAACTGTTTTTT
CASSSHRQGVDEKLFF
>-|TRBJ2-6|-|TRBV11-1
TGTGCCAGCAGCCTTCTGAGTGGGGCCAACGTCCTGACTTTC
CASSLLSGANVLTF
>-|TRBJ2-5|-|TRBV5-8
TGTGCCAGCAGGACTCAGGGGGGTGGAGAGACCCAGTACTTC
CASRTQGGGETQYF
>TRBD2|TRBJ2-5|-|TRBV6-4
TGTGCCAGCAGCCCCTTAGCGGGAGGCCAAGAGACCCAGTACTTC
CASSPLAGGQETQYF
>-|TRBJ2-3|-|TRBV6-5
TGTGCCAGCAGTTTTAGACAGTTCTCGGTCACAGATACGCAGTATTTT
CASSFRQFSVTDTQYF
>TRBD2|TRBJ2-1|-|TRBV29-1
TGCAGCGTTGAAACTAGCGAGATTTACAATGAGCAGTTCTTC
CSVETSEIYNEQFF
>TRBD2|TRBJ2-4|-|TRBV29-1
TGCAGCGTTACTAGCGGTCTAGCCAAAAACATTCAGTACTTC
CSVTSGLAKNIQYF
>TRBD1|TRBJ2-1|-|TRBV19
TGTGCCAGTAGTCGAGCGACAGGGGGAATAAGTGAGCAGTTCTTC
CASSRATGGISEQFF
>TRBD1|TRBJ2-7|-|TRBV19
TGTGCCAGTATGAGGACAGGGGGCGAGCAGTACTTC
CASMRTGGEQYF
>-|TRBJ2-2|once|TRBV7-6
TGTGCCAGCGCGGTTCTCACCGGGGAGCTGTTTTTT
CASAVLTGELFF
>-|TRBJ2-3|-|TRBV30
TGTGCCTGGAGTGCCCGGGATTCCACAGATACGCAGTATTTT
CAWSARDSTDTQYF
>TRBD2|TRBJ2-7|-|TRBV7-8
TGTGCCAGCAGCTTTACAGCGGGGGGAGCCGAGCAGTACTTC
CASSFTAGGAEQYF
>TRBD2|TRBJ2-7|-|TRBV28
TGTGCCAGTAAATCTCCGGGGAGGGCCTCCTACGAGCAGTACTTC
CASKSPGRASYEQYF
>TRBD2|TRBJ2-1|-|TRBV9
TGTGCCAGCAGCGTAACTCTCGGGCGGGAGGTCTACAATGAGCAGTTCTTC
CASSVTLGREVYNEQFF
>-|TRBJ2-1|-|TRBV30
TGTGCCTGGAGTGGCGAGAGCTCCTACAATGAGCAGTTCTTC
CAWSGESSYNEQFF
>TRBD2|TRBJ2-4|-|TRBV27
TGTGCCAGCAGTGAGACTAGCGGCAAAAACATTCAGTACTTC
CASSETSGKNIQYF
>TRBD2|TRBJ2-7|-|TRBV19
TGTGCCAGTAGTATAGCCGGGAGGGCCCTCGGGGAGGACGAGCAGTACTTC
CASSIAGRALGEDEQYF
>TRBD2|TRBJ2-5|-|TRBV5-6
TGTGCCAGCAGCTTGACTAGCGGCGAGACCCAGTACTTC
CASSLTSGETQYF
>-|TRBJ1-5|-|TRBV20-1
TGCAGTGCTAGCACAAAGGAGGCCCAGCATTTT
CSASTKEAQHF
>-|TRBJ2-7|once|TRBV5-1
TGCGCCAGCAGCTTAAGAACAGGACCCTACGAGCAGTACTTC
CASSLRTGPYEQYF
>TRBD2|TRBJ2-3|-|TRBV9
TGTGCCAGCAGCGCTCTAGCGGCGCTGTCGGGAAGTACGCAGTATTTT
CASSALAALSGSTQYF
>TRBD2|TRBJ2-1|-|TRBV2
TGTGCCAGCAACGGAGGGACTAGCGGCGGTAATGAGCAGTTCTTC
CASNGGTSGGNEQFF
>-|TRBJ1-5|-|TRBV5-1
TGCGCCAGCAGCTTATCAGGGGCGGGCCAGCCCCAGCATTTT
CASSLSGAGQPQHF
>-|TRBJ2-1|-|TRBV30
TGTGCCTGGAGCGGTTTTAACTCCTACAATGAGCAGTTCTTC
CAWSGFNSYNEQFF
>-|TRBJ2-5|once|TRBV30
TGTGCCTGGAGTGCCCGGGAGCTCACGCCGTACCAAGAGACCCAGTACTTC
CAWSARELTPYQETQYF
>-|TRBJ2-7|-|TRBV27
TGTGCCAGCAGTGCGGGGAACGAGCAGTACTTC
CASSAGNEQYF
>-|TRBJ1-2|-|TRBV4-3
TGCGCCAGCAGCCAAGGTCGCGGGGTAGTGGGCTACACCTTC
CASSQGRGVVGYTF
>-|TRBJ2-2|once|TRBV28
TGTGCCAGCAGTCACACACACCGGGCCGGGGAGCTGTTTTTT
CASSHTHRAGELFF
>-|TRBJ1-3|-|TRBV7-8
TGTGCCAGCAGCTTAGGTCTCAGGGTTGGAAACACCATATATTTT
CASSLGLRVGNTIYF
>TRBD2|TRBJ2-1|-|TRBV7-2
TGTGCCAGCAGCTTAGAGAGGGCTAGCGGGAGTAGAGAGCAGTTCTTC
CASSLERASGSREQFF
>-|TRBJ1-2|-|TRBV30
TGTGCCTGGAGTGTTATCCGTGCCCCGGGAAAGGGCTACACCTTC
CAWSVIRAPGKGYTF
>TRBD1|TRBJ1-5|-|TRBV19
TGTGCCAGTAGTAATACAGGGGACGGACAGCCCCAGCATTTT
CASSNTGDGQPQHF
>-|TRBJ2-7|few|TRBV11-3
TGTGCCAGCAGCTTAGAGGCCAGCTACGAGCAGTACTTC
CASSLEASYEQYF
>-|TRBJ2-7|-|TRBV15
TGTGCCACCAGCAGGGACCTAACTAGTTTCGAGCAGTACTTC
CATSRDLTSFEQYF